The TCR beta chain described here comes from a study of shared clonotypes between healthy human individuals. Study outcomes and limitations: How much donors shared clonotypes was expected to be affected by sequencing depth.

Remarks on this clone: Its antigen is currently unknown.

The method was immunoSEQ multiplex PCR; TCRdb's version includes in-frame clones alone and lacks a portion of them. The sample lists about 2.4 million clones, approximately 94% occurring once. The sequence was obtained from a man aged 18 to 30 in good health. Some clones in this sample may be carry-over from other donors' samples. Sequencing was performed on naive CD4+ T cells from PBMCs. As to subset: CD45RA+ positively selected.

The CDR3 DNA reads TGTGCCAGCAGCCAATTTGGTGCGGAGACCCAGTACTTC. Amino acids: CASSQFGAETQYF. V usage is TRBV16 and J usage is TRBJ2-5; no clear D gene. Trimming removed 1 base at V and 5 bases at J, with 8 bases between. The CDR3 is 13 amino acids. Germline lookup yields CDR1 KGHSY and CDR2 FQNENV.